These 4 T cell receptor beta chains were all obtained from the same sample, sequenced in a study of cytomegalovirus exposure and HLA in healthy donors listed by TCRdb under 2017. Receptors were amplified or captured by the immunoSEQ multiplex PCR assay. For the multiplex PCR, a mixture combining 60 forward primers for TCR Vbeta segments and 13 reverse primers for TCR Jbeta segments was used. As stored in TCRdb, this immuneACCESS dataset retains in-frame rearrangements with V and J assigned. A fraction of the clones does not appear; measured against another copy, unresolved V genes explain less than half of the discrepancy, and the remainder lacks a known reason. The sample table records some 170,000 clones; 65% to 75% of these occur just once. Clones ranked in the top ten supply 2% to 3% of the sample. Source material: PBMCs. These receptors were collected from a human donor in good health.

V gene TRBV5-4 combines with J gene TRBJ2-5, with 9 nucleotides matching TRBD1. Unmatched junction bases numbered 8, after V lost 3 bases and J lost 5 bases. Per germline, CDR1 SGHNT and CDR2 YYREEE (reference sequence). This CDR3 has 15 residues. The CDR3 is CASSSLGQGGETQYF. CDR3 in DNA: TGTGCCAGCAGCTCCTTGGGACAGGGAGGGGAGACCCAGTACTTC.

The chain links TRBV11-1 to TRBJ1-1; D unclear. V was trimmed by 5 bases and J by 1 base, leaving 11 bases between them. This CDR3 comprises 14 residues. Germline assignment: CDR1 SGHAT and CDR2 FQDESV (reference sequence). CDR3 sequence (DNA): TGTGCCAGCAGCCCCCTGGGCAGGAACACTGAAGCTTTCTTT. Residues: CASSPLGRNTEAFF.

This rearrangement joins TRBV7-8 to TRBJ2-1; 15 bases agree with TRBD2. In germline, CDR1 is SGHVS, CDR2 FQNEAQ. With 5 bases clipped from V and 8 bases from J, the junction kept 10 bases outside the gene matches. The CDR3 contains 17 residues. CDR3 region: CASSPGTSGGSPDEQFF. CDR3 DNA sequence: TGTGCCAGCAGCCCAGGGACTAGCGGGGGGTCCCCCGATGAGCAGTTCTTC.

The V call is TRBV9, the J call TRBJ2-7, with TRBD1 identical over 8 bases. Trimming took 4 bases from V and 6 from J; bases not matched to a gene: 9. From germline, CDR1 is SGDLS and CDR2 YYNGEE. CDR3 length: 14 residues. The CDR3 region has the DNA TGTGCCAGCAGCTCCGGGACAGGCACAATCGAGCAGTACTTC. It yields the protein CASSSGTGTIEQYF.